Listed here are 24 T cell receptor beta chains from one sample, sequenced in a study of T cells in localized non-small cell lung cancer. Profiling relied on immunoSEQ multiplex PCR, and the TCRdb table lists in-frame clones only, not all of them. The sample gives around 31,000 clones, about 88% of which show up once; about 9.4% is in the top ten. Here the sequenced sample was peripheral blood, taken before any cancer treatment. These receptors were obtained from a woman aged 40-75 years with stage I lung adenocarcinoma.

The gene calls are TRBV6-1 and TRBJ1-2; D may be TRBD1 (5 bases). The germline gives CDR1 MNHNS, CDR2 SASEGT. There are 11 residues in the CDR3. V dropped 10 bases and J dropped 8 bases, with 14 bases sitting between them. In DNA form, the CDR3 reads TGTGCCATCTTTGGGAGGGGCGGCTACACCTTC. Translated, it gives CAIFGRGGYTF.

This clone was counted a few times. The gene calls are TRBV10-3 and TRBJ2-1, with 9 positions matching TRBD2. The V and J ends lost 6 bases and 9 bases, in that order; junction bases with no gene match: 6. Germline CDR1 reads ENHRY; CDR2 reads SYGVKD. CDR3 size: 13 residues. The CDR3 nucleotides are TGTGCCATCAGGGGGACTAGCTCGGGTGAGCAGTTCTTC. Amino acid sequence: CAIRGTSSGEQFF.

The chain couples TRBV19 to TRBJ1-2; the match to TRBD1 covers 9 bases. After removal of 7 bases from V and 6 bases from J, the junction contained 6 bases not matched to a gene. Germline V lookup: CDR1 LNHDA, CDR2 SQIVND (reference sequence). The length of the CDR3 is 13 residues. The CDR3 region is CASNGDREDGYTF. CDR3 in DNA: TGTGCCAGTAACGGGGACAGGGAGGATGGCTACACCTTC.

The chain couples TRBV30 to TRBJ2-5; 13 positions agree with TRBD2. The CDR3 has 20 residues. Germline values: CDR1 GTSNPN, CDR2 SVGIG (reference sequence). After removal of 3 bases from V and 5 bases from J, the junction contained 21 bases not matched to a gene. CDR3 sequence: CAWSVSPWTSGGPRGETQYF. The CDR3 DNA reads TGTGCCTGGAGCGTTTCCCCTTGGACTAGCGGGGGACCTCGGGGGGAGACCCAGTACTTC. Using reference TRBV30 and TRBJ2-5 for the parts outside the CDR3, the full variable domain is SQTIHQWPATLVQPVGSPLSLECTVEGTSNPNLYWYRQAAGRGLQLLFYSVGIGQISSEVPQNLSASRPQDRQFILSSKKLLLSDSGFYLCAWSVSPWTSGGPRGETQYFGPGTRLLVL.

This clone was found once. The rearrangement links TRBV9 to TRBJ2-1, with TRBD1 matching over 11 bases. Germline CDR1 is SGDLS and CDR2 is YYNGEE. The CDR3 length is 16 residues. V trimming: 0 bases; J trimming: 1 base; junction bases outside the gene matches: 0. The CDR3 nucleotides read TGTGCCAGCAGCGTAGGGGACAGGGGGTCCTACAATGAGCAGTTCTTC. This codes for CASSVGDRGSYNEQFF.

The rearrangement uses TRBV28 and TRBJ2-7; D perhaps matches TRBD2 (6 bases). Deletions cut 3 bases from V and 0 bases from J, with 6 bases between. CDR1 MDHEN and CDR2 SYDVKM come from the germline V gene. CDR3 length equals 13 residues. The CDR3 DNA is TGTGCCAGCAGTTTCGGGGGCTCCTACGAGCAGTACTTC. Its protein is CASSFGGSYEQYF.

The V gene is TRBV5-1, the J gene TRBJ1-5, with D unresolved. Per the germline V gene, CDR1 is SGHRS and CDR2 is YFSETQ. V lost 1 base, J lost 4 bases, and 12 bases lay in between. The CDR3 length is 15 residues. The CDR3 DNA follows: TGCGCCAGCAGCTTGAATCCAATAGGGAATCAGCCCCAGCATTTT. This translates into CASSLNPIGNQPQHF. The complete variable domain, with remaining parts taken from reference TRBV5-1 and TRBJ1-5, reads KAGVTQTPRYLIKTRGQQVTLSCSPISGHRSVSWYQQTPGQGLQFLFEYFSETQRNKGNFPGRFSGRQFSNSRSEMNVSTLELGDSALYLCASSLNPIGNQPQHFGDGTRLSIL.

In this sample, this clone turned up a few times. The CDR3 loop reads CSVERTVNTEAFF. As DNA, the CDR3 is TGCAGCGTTGAGAGGACGGTGAACACTGAAGCTTTCTTT. This chain uses TRBV29-1 with TRBJ1-1, with no clear D. This CDR3 has 13 amino acids. Germline CDR1 SQVTM, CDR2 ANQGSEA. Trimming left V 3 bases short and J 0 bases short, with 8 bases between.

The V gene is TRBV27, the J gene TRBJ1-2, with D maybe TRBD1 (5 bases). This CDR3 spans 12 amino acids. Germline values: CDR1 MNHEY, CDR2 SMNVEV (reference sequence). Between the trimmed V and J ends, which lost 3 bases and 4 bases, there was a span of 6 bases. CDR3 amino acids: CASSFTGYGYTF. CDR3 bases: TGTGCCAGCAGTTTTACAGGCTATGGCTACACCTTC.

The rearrangement joins TRBV27 to TRBJ1-5, with D unresolved. Trimming took 5 bases from V and 0 from J, leaving 11 bases between them. CDR1 is MNHEY and CDR2 is SMNVEV in the germline V gene (reference sequence). The CDR3 runs 15 residues. CDR3 coding DNA: TGTGCCAGCAGTCCCTCCATCAATAGCAATCAGCCCCAGCATTTT. Protein: CASSPSINSNQPQHF.

The rearrangement links TRBV7-6 to TRBJ2-5, with D hard to call. The V gene lost 5 bases and the J gene lost 5 bases, with 9 bases spanning the gap. CDR1 and CDR2 (germline): SGHVS, FNYEAQ. This CDR3 is 12 amino acids long. The CDR3 nucleotides read TGTGCCAGCAGCGACCGTTCGGAGACCCAGTACTTC. As protein: CASSDRSETQYF.

As DNA, the CDR3 is TGTGCCAGCAGGACAGGCCAATTAACCGGGGAGCTGTTTTTT. Its protein product is CASRTGQLTGELFF. The V gene is TRBV6-5, the J gene TRBJ2-2; tentative D call: TRBD1 (6 bases). The ends were cut back, 6 bases at V and 5 bases at J, with 13 bases in the middle. Germline lookup yields CDR1 MNHEY and CDR2 SVGAGI. This CDR3 has 14 residues.

The table lists this clone with a count of one. The chain links TRBV11-2 to TRBJ1-4, with D unclear. V shed 1 base and J shed 10 bases, with 13 bases lying between them. Per the germline V gene, CDR1 is SGHAT and CDR2 is FQNNGV. CDR3 length: 14 amino acids. CDR3 sequence reads: CASSLVGGAPKLFF. As DNA, the CDR3 is TGTGCCAGCAGCTTAGTGGGCGGTGCCCCAAAACTGTTTTTT. Using reference TRBV11-2 and TRBJ1-4 for the parts outside the CDR3, the full variable domain is EAGVAQSPRYKIIEKRQSVAFWCNPISGHATLYWYQQILGQGPKLLIQFQNNGVVDDSQLPKDRFSAERLKGVDSTLKIQPAKLEDSAVYLCASSLVGGAPKLFFGSGTQLSVL.

The rearrangement links TRBV28 to TRBJ1-1; D gene unclear. This CDR3 is 13 amino acids long. V lost 10 bases and J 0 bases, leaving 12 bases between the germline ends. CDR1 is MDHEN, CDR2 SYDVKM, per germline. CDR3: CATETRLNTEAFF. Here the CDR3 DNA reads TGTGCCACCGAGACTCGGCTGAACACTGAAGCTTTCTTT.

By sample share, this clone is medium-sized. The chain is built from TRBV4-2 and TRBJ2-3, with D possibly TRBD1 on 6 matching bases. The germline V and J ends were trimmed by 10 bases and 8 bases, with 16 bases remaining between them. The V gene's germline CDR1 is LGHNA and CDR2 YNFKEQ. The CDR3 is 12 amino acids. The CDR3 sequence: CATLGAAGTQYF. CDR3 bases: TGTGCCACCCTGGGGGCAGCAGGTACGCAGTATTTT.

The chain recombines TRBV11-2 with TRBJ1-4; TRBD1 is a possible D gene (5 bases). Per the germline V gene, CDR1 is SGHAT and CDR2 is FQNNGV. The CDR3 covers 16 residues. Between the trimmed V and J ends, which lost 1 base and 3 bases, there was a span of 12 bases. The CDR3 spells CASSLGLGGANEKLFF. The DNA for the CDR3 is TGTGCCAGCAGCTTAGGTTTGGGGGGAGCTAATGAAAAACTGTTTTTT.

The chain has TRBV11-2 and TRBJ2-3; 8 nucleotides agree with TRBD1. With 2 bases clipped from V and 4 bases from J, the junction kept 5 bases outside the gene matches. The CDR3 spans 15 residues. The germline V gene has CDR1 SGHAT and CDR2 FQNNGV. CDR3 loop: CASSLQGASPDTQYF. CDR3 nucleotide sequence: TGTGCCAGCAGCTTACAGGGGGCGAGCCCAGATACGCAGTATTTT.

The chain is built from TRBV9 and TRBJ1-1; tentatively, D is TRBD1 (5 bases). The CDR3 spans 15 residues. Germline-derived CDR1 and CDR2 are SGDLS and YYNGEE. Trimming removed 0 bases from V and 1 base from J, with 10 bases in between. The CDR3 nucleotides are TGTGCCAGCAGCGTAGCGGGGACGGAGAACACTGAAGCTTTCTTT. Amino acids: CASSVAGTENTEAFF.

Only one count was recorded for this clone. The V call is TRBV18, the J call TRBJ2-2; D is ambiguous. Trimming removed 2 bases at V and 2 bases at J, with 12 bases between. The CDR3 is 16 residues long. In germline, CDR1 is KGHSH, CDR2 LQKENI. The CDR3 is CASSPLRGRNTGELFF. The CDR3, as DNA: TGTGCCAGCTCACCATTGAGAGGCCGAAACACCGGGGAGCTGTTTTTT. Full variable domain (remainder filled in from reference TRBV18 and TRBJ2-2): NAGVMQNPRHLVRRRGQEARLRCSPMKGHSHVYWYRQLPEEGLKFMVYLQKENIIDESGMPKERFSAEFPKEGPSILRIQQVVRGDSAAYFCASSPLRGRNTGELFFGEGSRLTVL.

This clone has more than one count but fewer than ten. The rearrangement joins TRBV11-2 to TRBJ2-2; 8 bases are a match to TRBD1. Trimming took 3 bases from V and 7 from J; bases not matched to a gene: 7. CDR1 and CDR2 (germline): SGHAT, FQNNGV. This CDR3 is 15 amino acids long. CDR3 nucleotides: TGTGCCAGCAGCTTCGGTACAGGGGGTCACGGGGAGCTGTTTTTT. This translates into CASSFGTGGHGELFF.

With regard to this clone: Within the sample, other DNA sequences also encode this same CDR3. The V and J genes are TRBV5-4 and TRBJ1-1; 10 bases fit TRBD1. The CDR3 length is 16 residues. Germline CDR1 is SGHNT and CDR2 is YYREEE (reference sequence). J was trimmed by 5 bases and V by 5 bases; bases with no gene match: 12. CDR3 in amino acids: CASSPFLTGGRTEAFF. As DNA, the CDR3 is TGTGCCAGCAGTCCGTTCCTGACAGGGGGCAGGACTGAAGCTTTCTTT.

This chain joins TRBV19 and TRBJ1-4, with 10 bases identical to TRBD1. Looked up from germline, CDR1 is LNHDA and CDR2 is SQIVND (reference sequence). CDR3 length equals 13 residues. V was pared by 6 bases and J by 7 bases, with 2 bases of the junction left unmatched. CDR3 in DNA: TGTGCCAGTAGGGGGACAGGGGCTGAAAAACTGTTTTTT. Amino acids: CASRGTGAEKLFF.

The rearrangement uses TRBV20-1 and TRBJ1-1; D is unresolved. CDR3 length: 11 residues. V lost 3 bases and J lost 7, with 9 bases in between. Looked up from germline, CDR1 is DFQATT and CDR2 is SNEGSKA (reference sequence). In DNA form, the CDR3 reads TGCAGTGCTAGGTTTGGGAATGAAGCTTTCTTT. Protein sequence: CSARFGNEAFF.

The chain joins TRBV27 to TRBJ1-5; possibly TRBD1 for D (6 bases). The V gene's germline CDR1 is MNHEY and CDR2 SMNVEV (reference sequence). CDR3 length: 14 amino acids. Trimming took 6 bases from V and 6 from J, leaving 15 bases between them. The CDR3 loop is CASSKGGSVQPQHF. Here the CDR3 DNA reads TGTGCCAGCAGCAAGGGGGGGTCGGTTCAGCCCCAGCATTTT.